The 19 T cell receptor beta chains listed next were all sequenced from one sample in a study of T cells in localized non-small cell lung cancer. Sequenced by immunoSEQ multiplex PCR; TCRdb stores in-frame clones only, minus some. The profile covers around 130,000 clones, with 89% appearing a single time and around 1.7% taken by the ten largest. The sequenced sample was peripheral blood, obtained before any cancer treatment. Receptors originate from a female donor older than 55 with stage I lung adenocarcinoma.

This chain links TRBV28 with TRBJ2-5, with 8 bases aligning to TRBD1. Per germline, CDR1 MDHEN and CDR2 SYDVKM. This CDR3 spans 17 amino acids. After removal of 4 bases from V and 5 bases from J, the junction contained 15 bases not matched to a gene. Here the CDR3 DNA reads TGTGCCAGCAGTTCTCCTCGACAGGGGCATTCCGGGGAGACCCAGTACTTC. This codes for CASSSPRQGHSGETQYF.

This sequence joins TRBV10-1 and TRBJ2-2; unclear D gene. The germline gives CDR1 WNHNN, CDR2 SYGVQD (reference sequence). The V and J ends lost 8 bases and 5 bases respectively, with 9 bases between them. The CDR3 spans 12 residues. The CDR3 DNA reads TGCGCCAGCGGCCGCCTTACCGGGGAGCTGTTTTTT. Its protein is CASGRLTGELFF.

V and J are TRBV9 and TRBJ2-5, with TRBD2 as a possible D gene (6 bases). With 4 bases removed from V and 0 bases from J, the gap between germline ends came to 16 bases. CDR1 is SGDLS and CDR2 is YYNGEE in the germline V gene. The CDR3 has 16 residues. The CDR3 sequence: CASSPGLRSYQETQYF. The CDR3 nucleotides read TGTGCCAGCAGCCCGGGACTGCGGAGTTACCAAGAGACCCAGTACTTC.

CDR3 DNA sequence: TGTGCCAGCAGCACCCTTTACCGGGACTCCCAAGAGACCCAGTACTTC. It specifies CASSTLYRDSQETQYF. The gene calls are TRBV5-6 and TRBJ2-5; the D gene is possibly TRBD2 (6 bases). With 4 bases removed from V and 1 base from J, the gap between germline ends came to 17 bases. CDR1 SGHDT and CDR2 YYEEEE come from the germline V gene. The CDR3 is made up of 16 amino acids.

Only one count was recorded for this clone. J is TRBJ1-1 and V is TRBV5-4, with a possible D match to TRBD1 (5 bases). V gave up 1 base and J gave up 4 bases, with 20 bases separating them. This CDR3 has 17 residues. Germline lookup yields CDR1 SGHNT and CDR2 YYREEE (reference sequence). DNA for the CDR3: TGTGCCAGCAGCTTGCCTACGATGGGGGTTCGGGGCACTGAAGCTTTCTTT. Amino acids: CASSLPTMGVRGTEAFF. Using reference TRBV5-4 and TRBJ1-1 for the parts outside the CDR3, the full variable domain is ETGVTQSPTHLIKTRGQQVTLRCSSQSGHNTVSWYQQALGQGPQFIFQYYREEENGRGNFPPRFSGLQFPNYSSELNVNALELDDSALYLCASSLPTMGVRGTEAFFGQGTRLTVV.

This clone was counted a single time. The DNA of the CDR3 is TGCGCCAGCAGAGTAGGAAACACAGATACGCAGTATTTT. Protein sequence: CASRVGNTDTQYF. The chain has TRBV5-1 and TRBJ2-3; D is unresolved. The V end lost 5 bases, the J end lost 2 bases, and 9 bases lay between the germline ends. The length of the CDR3 is 13 residues. Germline CDR1 SGHRS, CDR2 YFSETQ.

V gene TRBV5-6 combines with J gene TRBJ2-1; tentatively, D is TRBD1 (6 bases). Germline V gene data show CDR1 as SGHDT and CDR2 as YYEEEE. CDR3 length: 15 residues. Trimming took off 0 bases at V and 5 bases at J, with 12 bases between the two ends. CDR3 in DNA: TGTGCCAGCAGCTTGGTGGTGACAGGCAACAATGAGCAGTTCTTC. Translating it yields CASSLVVTGNNEQFF.

The V and J genes are TRBV18 and TRBJ2-7; a weak D match, TRBD2 (6 bases). CDR1 is KGHSH and CDR2 is LQKENI in the germline V gene. Trimming shortened V by 2 bases and J by 6 bases, and 11 bases separated the two germline ends. The CDR3 consists of 13 residues. In DNA, the CDR3 is TGTGCCAGCTCACCAAGGGGACTCGTCGAGCAGTACTTC. It specifies CASSPRGLVEQYF.

The chain is built from TRBV10-1 and TRBJ2-7; the match to TRBD1 covers 8 bases. CDR1 is WNHNN, CDR2 SYGVQD, per germline (reference sequence). The CDR3 length is 19 residues. The ends lost 4 bases at V and 3 bases at J; junction bases unmatched: 20. The CDR3 coding sequence is TGCGCCAGCAGTGGAGGAGGGTGCAGGGGGCGCCTAGTCTTCTACGAGCAGTACTTC. Translated, it gives CASSGGGCRGRLVFYEQYF.

The chain couples TRBV5-4 to TRBJ2-2; D call uncertain. V lost 4 bases and J lost 9, with 10 bases in between. In germline, CDR1 is SGHNT, CDR2 YYREEE (reference sequence). The CDR3 has 12 residues. CDR3 bases: TGTGCCAGCAGCCAAGATCGACGGGAGCTGTTTTTT. This codes for CASSQDRRELFF.

The V gene is TRBV5-1, the J gene TRBJ2-3, with 10 bases lining up with TRBD1. Trimming cost V 4 bases and J 5 bases; bases outside gene matches: 7. From germline, CDR1 is SGHRS and CDR2 YFSETQ. The CDR3 totals 15 residues. The CDR3 is CASSTTGGVGDTQYF. Written as DNA, the CDR3 is TGCGCCAGCAGCACGACAGGGGGCGTGGGAGATACGCAGTATTTT.

The J gene is TRBJ2-3, the V gene TRBV5-1, with no clear D. Trimming stripped 2 bases from V and 2 bases from J, with 3 bases between. The germline V gene has CDR1 SGHRS and CDR2 YFSETQ. CDR3 length equals 12 residues. The CDR3 region is CASSLNTDTQYF. The DNA of the CDR3 is TGCGCCAGCAGCTTAAACACAGATACGCAGTATTTT.

The CDR3 DNA reads as TGCGCCAGCAGCCAAGATGGCACGGGACTAGCGGGAGGATACGAGCAGTACTTC. This codes for CASSQDGTGLAGGYEQYF. The rearrangement uses TRBV4-1 and TRBJ2-7; 15 bases align to TRBD2. Trimming removed 0 bases from V and 4 bases from J; junction bases left unmatched: 7. This CDR3 comprises 18 residues. The V gene's germline CDR1 is MGHRA and CDR2 YSYEKL.

This rearrangement joins TRBV7-9 to TRBJ2-3; D is perhaps TRBD2 (6 bases). Per germline, CDR1 SEHNR and CDR2 FQNEAQ (reference sequence). V lost 3 bases, J lost 2 bases, and 9 bases lay in between. This CDR3 spans 14 amino acids. The CDR3 region has the DNA TGTGCCAGCAGCTTCGGGGGATTCACAGATACGCAGTATTTT. It is translated as CASSFGGFTDTQYF.

The genes are TRBV6-5 and TRBJ1-1, with no clear D. The germline V and J ends were trimmed by 5 bases and 4 bases, with 11 bases remaining between them. Germline V lookup: CDR1 MNHEY, CDR2 SVGAGI. The CDR3 is 13 residues long. CDR3 loop: CASSTTTLTEAFF. The CDR3, as DNA: TGTGCCAGCAGTACGACCACCCTCACTGAAGCTTTCTTT.

The genes are TRBV9 and TRBJ2-1; TRBD2 might be the D (7 bases). V was pared by 4 bases and J by 7 bases, with 18 bases between. This CDR3 is 15 amino acids long. Germline V gene data show CDR1 as SGDLS and CDR2 as YYNGEE. CDR3 protein: CASSPVGGGRNEQFF. The CDR3 region has the DNA TGTGCCAGCAGCCCGGTAGGGGGGGGACGTAATGAGCAGTTCTTC.

This chain joins TRBV11-2 and TRBJ2-3; tentatively, D is TRBD2 (6 bases). The ends were cut back, 2 bases at V and 1 base at J, with 10 bases in the middle. CDR1 is SGHAT and CDR2 is FQNNGV in the germline V gene. The CDR3 covers 15 residues. The chain's CDR3 is CASSLRSGGTDTQYF. DNA for the CDR3: TGTGCCAGCAGCTTAAGGTCGGGAGGCACAGATACGCAGTATTTT.

This clone was recorded at least ten times. This sequence joins TRBV28 and TRBJ1-1; no clear D gene. This CDR3 is built from 14 residues. Deletions cut 7 bases from V and 2 bases from J, with 14 bases between. CDR1 and CDR2 (germline): MDHEN, SYDVKM. In DNA form, the CDR3 reads TGTGCCAGCACCCTTTCGGCAGTAAACACTGAAGCTTTCTTT. Residues: CASTLSAVNTEAFF.

This chain connects TRBV29-1 to TRBJ2-3, with D maybe TRBD2 (5 bases). The CDR3 is made up of 14 amino acids. Germline V lookup: CDR1 SQVTM, CDR2 ANQGSEA. Trimming removed 7 bases at V and 2 bases at J, with 16 bases between. The chain's CDR3 is CSGHRGVPTDTQYF. CDR3 in DNA: TGCAGCGGCCACCGGGGAGTTCCCACAGATACGCAGTATTTT.